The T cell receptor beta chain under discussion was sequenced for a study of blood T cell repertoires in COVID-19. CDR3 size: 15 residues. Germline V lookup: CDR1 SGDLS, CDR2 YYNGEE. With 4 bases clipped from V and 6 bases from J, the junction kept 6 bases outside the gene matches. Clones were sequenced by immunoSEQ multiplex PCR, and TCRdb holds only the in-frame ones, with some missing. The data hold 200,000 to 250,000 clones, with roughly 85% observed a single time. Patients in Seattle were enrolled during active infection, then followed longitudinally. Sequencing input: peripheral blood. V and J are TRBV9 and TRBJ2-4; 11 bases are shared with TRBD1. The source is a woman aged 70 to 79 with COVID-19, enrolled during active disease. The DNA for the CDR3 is TGTGCCAGCAGCCGCGGACAGGGGGCACGAAACATTCAGTACTTC. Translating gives CASSRGQGARNIQYF.